Listed here are 22 T cell receptor beta chains from one sample, sequenced in a study of metastatic and nonmetastatic thyroid tumors. Thyroid surgery had not been preceded by any treatment in any patient. TCRdb re-called clones via MiXCR from the PCR reads. The sample has over 5,500 clones, around 20% seen once. The specimen was adjacent normal tissue. The receptors shown here come from a female donor with papillary thyroid cancer or a benign thyroid nodule (not recorded which). Some clones in this sample may be carry-over from other donors' samples.

In this sample, this clone is medium-sized. DNA of the CDR3: TGCGCCAGCAGCCAAGAACCCAGGGGGACTTATGGCTACACCTTC. Its translation is CASSQEPRGTYGYTF. The V call is TRBV4-1, the J call TRBJ1-2; 7 bases are a match to TRBD1. This CDR3 region has 15 residues. With 0 bases clipped from V and 5 bases from J, the junction kept 6 bases outside the gene matches. Per the germline V gene, CDR1 is MGHRA and CDR2 is YSYEKL.

This clone occurred a few times. This sequence joins TRBV2 and TRBJ2-7; D is possibly TRBD2 (6 bases). Germline CDR1 reads SNHLY; CDR2 reads FYNNEI. Trimming left V 5 bases short and J 7 bases short, with 15 bases between. This CDR3 contains 13 residues. CDR3 coding DNA: TGTGCCAGCAGTCGGGACTCCCGGGGGGAGCAGTACTTC. Translated, it gives CASSRDSRGEQYF.

This clone is classed as medium-sized. The chain recombines TRBV20-1 with TRBJ1-1, with TRBD1 matching over 10 bases. CDR1 is DFQATT and CDR2 is SNEGSKA in the germline V gene (reference sequence). This CDR3 is built from 15 residues. V shed 5 bases and J 3 bases; nucleotides not matched to a gene: 9. In DNA, the CDR3 is TGCAGTGCTGGACGACAGGGGGCGGCGGACACTGAAGCTTTCTTT. Translating gives CSAGRQGAADTEAFF.

The V gene is TRBV6-2 or TRBV6-3, the J gene TRBJ2-7; no firm D call. V lost 4 bases to trimming and J lost 5 bases, with 15 bases between them. This CDR3 region has 14 residues. From germline, CDR1 is MNHEY and CDR2 SVGEGT. CDR3 sequence reads: CASSFSPLIDEQYF. The CDR3 DNA sequence: TGTGCCAGCAGTTTTAGCCCCCTAATCGACGAGCAGTACTTC.

This clone is medium-sized by share. V and J are TRBV20-1 and TRBJ2-7; D may be TRBD1 (5 bases). CDR3 length: 14 amino acids. Trimming pared 0 bases from V and 2 bases from J, leaving 11 bases between. Germline V gene sequence: CDR1 DFQATT, CDR2 SNEGSKA (reference sequence). CDR3 in amino acids: CSARDRQNTYEQYF. CDR3 coding DNA: TGCAGTGCTAGAGATAGACAGAACACCTACGAGCAGTACTTC.

This clone is medium-sized within its sample. V and J are TRBV20-1 and TRBJ2-1, with 9 nucleotides matching TRBD2. Trimming at V came to 3 bases and at J to 9 bases, leaving 9 bases not matched to a gene. The CDR3 is made up of 14 amino acids. The V gene's germline CDR1 is DFQATT and CDR2 SNEGSKA (reference sequence). The CDR3 region has the DNA TGCAGTGCTAGTTTAGGCGGGGGGGCCGTTGAGCAGTTCTTC. Translation: CSASLGGGAVEQFF.

The V call is TRBV7-3, the J call TRBJ2-2; 9 bases line up with TRBD2. The junction had 18 bases not matched to a gene; V was cut back by 7 bases and J by 6 bases. Germline V gene sequence: CDR1 SGHTA, CDR2 FQGTGA. This CDR3 has 18 amino acids. DNA for the CDR3: TGTGCCAGCACCCTTAGGGCGGGAGGGCCCGTAGTGTCCGGGGAGCTGTTTTTT. Protein product: CASTLRAGGPVVSGELFF.

This clone was seen many times. V gene TRBV5-5 combines with J gene TRBJ2-5, with TRBD2 matching over 12 bases. There are 16 residues in the CDR3. The J segment lost 2 bases and the V segment lost 3 bases, leaving 5 bases of the junction unmatched. Germline V gene lookup returns CDR1 SGHKS and CDR2 YYEKEE (reference sequence). CDR3 protein: CASSSSSGGGQETQYF. CDR3 bases: TGTGCCAGCAGCTCATCTAGCGGGGGGGGGCAAGAGACCCAGTACTTC.

This clone was seen repeatedly, ten times or more. The rearrangement uses TRBV7-9 and TRBJ2-2; D uncertain. CDR1 is SEHNR, CDR2 FQNEAQ, per germline (reference sequence). There are 14 residues in the CDR3. Trimming removed 4 bases at V and 3 bases at J, with 9 bases between. The CDR3 region is CASSSVSYTGELFF. CDR3 sequence (DNA): TGTGCCAGCAGCTCGGTGTCGTACACCGGGGAGCTGTTTTTT.

This clone is medium-sized by share. One junction end does not reproduce the germline sequence, and a read error may be involved. The chain is built from TRBV5-4 and TRBJ2-7; no clear D. The CDR3 length is 16 residues. Germline assignment: CDR1 SGHNT and CDR2 YYREEE (reference sequence). Here the CDR3 reads CASSLGFDADSYEQYF. DNA for the CDR3: TGCGCCAGCAGCTTGGGTTTCGACGCAGACTCCTACGAGCAGTACTTC.

A note on this clone: Its ends do not fully match the called genes, so a read error is possible. This chain uses TRBV27 with TRBJ2-4; maybe TRBD1 (7 bases). The germline V gene encodes CDR1 MNHEY and CDR2 SMNVEV (reference sequence). The CDR3 totals 13 residues. CDR3 region: CPSIFQGEDIQYF. DNA of the CDR3: TGTCCCAGCATTTTCCAGGGGGAGGACATTCAGTACTTC.

The chain links TRBV20-1 to TRBJ2-3, with D perhaps matching TRBD2 (5 bases). CDR3 length: 14 residues. Trimming removed 7 bases at V and 1 base at J, with 15 bases between. CDR1 and CDR2 (germline): DFQATT, SNEGSKA (reference sequence). CDR3 residues: CSVLSRGGTDTQYF. Written as DNA, the CDR3 is TGCAGTGTGTTGAGTCGGGGTGGCACAGATACGCAGTATTTT.

This clone is deemed medium-sized (0.01 to 0.1%). The chain couples TRBV5-6 to TRBJ1-1; 9 bases align to TRBD1. The CDR3 has 14 residues. The V gene's germline CDR1 is SGHDT and CDR2 YYEEEE. V shed 4 bases and J 5 bases; nucleotides not matched to a gene: 6. In nucleotides, the CDR3 is TGTGCCAGCAGCCTGGGACAGGGATTTACTGAAGCTTTCTTT. Protein sequence: CASSLGQGFTEAFF.

This clone is deemed medium-sized (0.01 to 0.1%). The chain uses TRBV11-2 and TRBJ1-5, with TRBD1 as a possible D gene (5 bases). Trimming pared 5 bases from V and 3 bases from J, leaving 8 bases between. Germline V gene lookup returns CDR1 SGHAT and CDR2 FQNNGV. This CDR3 has 13 residues. The CDR3 loop reads CASSDRFNQPQHF. DNA of the CDR3: TGTGCCAGCAGCGACAGATTCAATCAGCCCCAGCATTTT.

This clone was counted many times. V and J are TRBV7-6 and TRBJ1-4; D remains unclear. The germline V gene has CDR1 SGHVS and CDR2 FNYEAQ. Trimming took 4 bases from V and 8 from J, leaving 8 bases between them. The CDR3 consists of 12 residues. This CDR3 is CASSYLGEKLFF. For the CDR3, the DNA is TGTGCCAGCAGCTACCTCGGGGAAAAACTGTTTTTT.

This clone is medium-sized within its sample. This sequence joins TRBV5-1 and TRBJ1-1; a possible D gene is TRBD1 (5 bases). The V gene's germline CDR1 is SGHRS and CDR2 YFSETQ. The germline V and J ends were trimmed by 0 bases and 7 bases, with 16 bases remaining between them. This CDR3 has 15 residues. CDR3 bases: TGCGCCAGCAGCTTGGCCGGGGGGTCGGCCCTTGAAGCTTTCTTT. It yields the protein CASSLAGGSALEAFF.

Many counts were recorded for this clone. The chain links TRBV7-8 to TRBJ1-2; maybe TRBD1 (5 bases). This CDR3 region has 13 residues. The V and J ends lost 4 bases and 4 bases respectively, with 10 bases between them. Germline V gene sequence: CDR1 SGHVS, CDR2 FQNEAQ. CDR3 DNA: TGTGCCAGCAGCTCGGACATCCCCTATGGCTACACCTTC. It yields the protein CASSSDIPYGYTF.

The chain links TRBV12-3 or TRBV12-4 to TRBJ2-7; a possible D gene is TRBD2 (5 bases). The CDR3 extends over 12 amino acids. V lost 6 bases and J lost 4, with 10 bases in between. The CDR3 nucleotides read TGTGCCAGCAGCGACGGGATGTACGAGCAGTACTTC. It translates to CASSDGMYEQYF.

By proportion, this clone is medium-sized (0.01 to 0.1%). The chain uses TRBV27 and TRBJ2-7; D not resolved. V lost 5 bases and J lost 0, with 17 bases in between. This CDR3 is built from 16 residues. Germline CDR1 reads MNHEY; CDR2 reads SMNVEV (reference sequence). The CDR3 spells CASSTAAWSFSYEQYF. CDR3 nucleotide sequence: TGTGCCAGCAGTACCGCCGCTTGGAGTTTCTCCTACGAGCAGTACTTC.

Many counts were recorded for this clone. The chain is built from TRBV5-8 and TRBJ2-7; 9 bases are shared with TRBD2. This CDR3 has 15 residues. CDR1 is SGHTS and CDR2 is YDEGEE in the germline V gene. With V trimmed by 2 bases and J by 1 base, 4 bases remained unmatched. The DNA for the CDR3 is TGTGCCAGCAGCTTCGTCCTAGCGGGGTCCTACGAGCAGTACTTC. This codes for CASSFVLAGSYEQYF.

The chain has TRBV11-2 and TRBJ1-1; D uncertain. Germline CDR1 is SGHAT and CDR2 is FQNNGV. This CDR3 comprises 16 residues. Deletions cut 6 bases from V and 1 base from J, with 18 bases between. The CDR3 bases are TGTGCCAGCAGTCCGATGTTCGGTTGGGGGAACACTGAAGCTTTCTTT. Encoded protein: CASSPMFGWGNTEAFF. The complete variable domain, with remaining parts taken from reference TRBV11-2 and TRBJ1-1, reads EAGVAQSPRYKIIEKRQSVAFWCNPISGHATLYWYQQILGQGPKLLIQFQNNGVVDDSQLPKDRFSAERLKGVDSTLKIQPAKLEDSAVYLCASSPMFGWGNTEAFFGQGTRLTVV.

This clone was observed a few times. The chain uses TRBV6-2 or TRBV6-3 and TRBJ1-1; D ambiguous. Trimming removed 6 bases at V and 1 base at J, with 9 bases between. From germline, CDR1 is MNHEY and CDR2 SVGEGT. This CDR3 comprises 13 residues. The CDR3 DNA reads as TGTGCCAGCAGACACTACAGGAACACTGAAGCTTTCTTT. This codes for CASRHYRNTEAFF.